This is a list of T cell receptor beta chains from one sample in a study of T cell responses to AZD1222 COVID-19 vaccine. This table comes from immunoSEQ multiplex PCR, and its TCRdb copy is limited to in-frame clones, with some not included. The sample lists about 140,000 clones, 80% to 90% seen once, with about 1.5% in the top ten. Source: peripheral blood, taken on day 0 of AZD1222 vaccination. The receptor set was obtained from an adult in good health. Both conserved end residues are part of each CDR3. The order of the fields is clone size, V gene, J gene, D gene, CDR3 DNA, CDR3 protein. The D gene is left open where the match is weak. Expanded clones get a size class; other rows say once, few or many, or leave the size out.

.	TRBV29-1	TRBJ1-1	.	TGCAGCGTTGTCGTAGGTATGGTAGAGAACACTGAAGCTTTCTTT	CSVVVGMVENTEAFF
.	TRBV19	TRBJ1-5	.	TGTGCCAGTAGTTACAGGGTAGACTCGCCCCAGCATTTT	CASSYRVDSPQHF
.	TRBV29-1	TRBJ2-1	.	TGCAGCGTTGAACACAGAACCGGCTACAATGAGCAGTTCTTC	CSVEHRTGYNEQFF
.	TRBV18	TRBJ2-7	TRBD2	TGTGCCAGCTCACCAGGGCAGACTAGCGGGAATATTAGGCAGTACTTC	CASSPGQTSGNIRQYF
.	TRBV6-2/TRBV6-3	TRBJ2-7	TRBD1	TGTGCCAGCAGTCACGGGTGGACAGGCCCGTACTTC	CASSHGWTGPYF
.	TRBV10-1	TRBJ2-3	.	TGCGCCAGCAGTGAAAACTACGGAAGCCAAGATACGCAGTATTTT	CASSENYGSQDTQYF
.	TRBV7-9	TRBJ1-1	TRBD1	TGTGCCAGCAGCCGGGACAGTGGCGCTGAAGCTTTCTTT	CASSRDSGAEAFF
.	TRBV5-8	TRBJ2-2	.	TGTGCCAGCAGCTTAGTACTCGTCTACGGGGAGCTGTTTTTT	CASSLVLVYGELFF
.	TRBV6-5	TRBJ1-6	.	TGTGCCAGCAGGGATAACAGCGCCGATAATTCACCCCTCCACTTT	CASRDNSADNSPLHF
.	TRBV6-6	TRBJ1-2	.	TGTGCCAGCAGTCCTCATACTCAACAGGGAGAAGCCGTCTTC	CASSPHTQQGEAVF
.	TRBV7-2	TRBJ1-1	TRBD1	TGTGCCAGCAGCTTATGGGGGGGGACAGGCGGGAGGACTGAAGCTTTCTTT	CASSLWGGTGGRTEAFF
.	TRBV2	TRBJ2-1	.	TGTGCCAGCAGTGCGGTGGGCAATGAGCAGTTCTTC	CASSAVGNEQFF
.	TRBV4-1	TRBJ1-2	TRBD1	TGCGCCAGCAGCCAGGGACAGGGTGGGGGCTATGGCTACACCTTC	CASSQGQGGGYGYTF
.	TRBV7-6	TRBJ1-3	.	TGTGCCAGTAGCACTTTGAGGGGCGGGGCCGCTGGAAACACCATATATTTT	CASSTLRGGAAGNTIYF
.	TRBV4-1	TRBJ1-1	.	TGCGCCAGCAGCCAAGAGGGGAGAGAAGCTTTCTTT	CASSQEGREAFF
.	TRBV29-1	TRBJ1-2	TRBD1	TGCAGCGTTGAAGTCTTTAGGGGGCGCAGCTATGGCTACACCTTC	CSVEVFRGRSYGYTF
.	TRBV25-1	TRBJ1-4	TRBD1	TGTGCCAGCAGGGGAGGGACAGGGGATGAAAAACTGTTTTTT	CASRGGTGDEKLFF
.	TRBV27	TRBJ2-1	TRBD2	TGTGCCAGCAGTTCGCATCTAGCGGGAGTCGACAATGAGCAGTTCTTC	CASSSHLAGVDNEQFF
.	TRBV27	TRBJ1-5	TRBD1	TGTGCCAGCCGGGACAGCTATAGCAATCAGCCCCAGCATTTT	CASRDSYSNQPQHF
.	TRBV3-1/TRBV3-2	TRBJ1-1	.	TGTGCCAGCAGCCAAGATCCAGGGGCCCCAGCTTTCTTT	CASSQDPGAPAFF
.	TRBV19	TRBJ1-1	.	TGTGCCAGTAGTCAGGGACAATGGAACACTGAAGCTTTCTTT	CASSQGQWNTEAFF
few	TRBV10-2	TRBJ1-4	.	TGCGCCAGCCAACCCGGCGGGGAGGGTGAAAAACTGTTTTTT	CASQPGGEGEKLFF
.	TRBV5-1	TRBJ1-1	.	TGCGCCAGCAGCCGAGACGCTAACACTGAAGCTTTCTTT	CASSRDANTEAFF
.	TRBV7-2	TRBJ2-5	TRBD1	TGTGCCAGCAGCCCCCGGGACAGGGGACAAGAGACCCAGTACTTC	CASSPRDRGQETQYF
.	TRBV30	TRBJ1-1	.	TGTGCCTGGAGTGTAAACCTAGAAGCTTTCTTT	CAWSVNLEAFF
.	TRBV30	TRBJ1-2	.	TGTGCCTGGAGTGTACGGGAAGCAGGCTACTACTATGGCTACACCTTC	CAWSVREAGYYYGYTF
.	TRBV4-2	TRBJ1-4	.	TGTGCCAGCAGCCCAGGACAGAGGAATGAAAAACTGTTTTTT	CASSPGQRNEKLFF
.	TRBV7-9	TRBJ2-3	.	TGTGCCAGCAGCTTAAGGGCAGAACCTAGCACAGATACGCAGTATTTT	CASSLRAEPSTDTQYF
.	TRBV29-1	TRBJ1-2	TRBD1	TGCAGCGGCGGGGACAGGGGGCCGGATGGCTACACCTTC	CSGGDRGPDGYTF
.	TRBV6-9	TRBJ1-2	.	TGTGCCAGCAGTTTGTTTAGGGAAGTCGGCTATGGCTACACCTTC	CASSLFREVGYGYTF
.	TRBV19	TRBJ2-7	.	TGTGCCAGTAGTAATCTCTACGAGCAGTACTTC	CASSNLYEQYF
.	TRBV6-1	TRBJ2-1	.	TGTGCCAGCAGTGAAGACAGCTCCTACAATGAGCAGTTCTTC	CASSEDSSYNEQFF
.	TRBV5-5	TRBJ1-5	.	TGTGCCAGCAGCTTAGGTCAGCCCAATCAGCCCCAGCATTTT	CASSLGQPNQPQHF
.	TRBV4-1	TRBJ2-7	.	TGCGCCAGCAGCCATGGAACAGGGTCCTCCTACGAGCAGTACTTC	CASSHGTGSSYEQYF
once	TRBV5-6	TRBJ1-5	.	TGTGCCAGCAGCTTTTGGGGGCGAATCAATCAGCCCCAGCATTTT	CASSFWGRINQPQHF
.	TRBV21-1	TRBJ1-2	.	TGTGCCAGCAGCAAAGTGCGGCCCCCTGGGGACTATGGCTACACCTTC	CASSKVRPPGDYGYTF
few	TRBV10-1	TRBJ1-1	.	TGCGCCAGCAGTGAGTCCGGCAGGAACACTGAAGCTTTCTTT	CASSESGRNTEAFF
.	TRBV5-6	TRBJ1-1	.	TGTGCCAGCAGCTTTGGAGCAAACACTGAAGCTTTCTTT	CASSFGANTEAFF
once	TRBV19	TRBJ1-1	.	TGTGCCAGTTCTTCGCAAAACCAGGCGAACACTGAAGCTTTCTTT	CASSSQNQANTEAFF
once	TRBV6-1	TRBJ1-1	TRBD1	TGTGCCAGCAGTGCGGACAGGGGGCGGTTGGGCACTGAAGCTTTCTTT	CASSADRGRLGTEAFF
.	TRBV3-1/TRBV3-2	TRBJ2-7	TRBD2	TGTGCCAGCAGCCAACCTCTCGGGGCGGGAGGTTCGTACGAGCAGTACTTC	CASSQPLGAGGSYEQYF
.	TRBV19	TRBJ2-7	.	TGTGCCAGTAGTATAGGCTCAGGAGCCTCCTACGAGCAGTACTTC	CASSIGSGASYEQYF
.	TRBV18	TRBJ2-1	.	TGTGCCAGCTCACCACCGACCCCCGTGTATGCTGAGCAGTTCTTC	CASSPPTPVYAEQFF
.	TRBV6-2/TRBV6-3	TRBJ2-1	TRBD1	TGTGCCAGCAGTACGAGGGACAGCCCCTACAATGAGCAGTTCTTC	CASSTRDSPYNEQFF
.	TRBV18	TRBJ1-3	.	TGTGCCAGCTCACCACTCCGGACAATCTCTGGAAACACCATATATTTT	CASSPLRTISGNTIYF
.	TRBV24-1	TRBJ2-3	.	TGTGCCACCAGTGGCCGGGGGCCTAGCACAGATACGCAGTATTTT	CATSGRGPSTDTQYF
.	TRBV21-1	TRBJ2-2	.	TGTGCCAGCAGCAAAGCGCGTCAGGGCTACGTGAATTACACCGGGGAGCTGTTTTTT	CASSKARQGYVNYTGELFF
.	TRBV7-2	TRBJ2-7	.	TGTGCCAGCAGCTTAGATCCCTACGAGCAGTACTTC	CASSLDPYEQYF
.	TRBV7-2	TRBJ1-1	.	TGTGCCAGCAGCTTAGCAATTGAGGGGTTAGAAGCTTTCTTT	CASSLAIEGLEAFF
.	TRBV7-3	TRBJ2-1	.	TGTGCCAGCAGCTTTTACGGGGACAATGAGCAGTTCTTC	CASSFYGDNEQFF
.	TRBV7-9	TRBJ2-2	.	TGTGCCAGCAGCCGTGACAGGGAGGGTACCGGGGAGCTGTTTTTT	CASSRDREGTGELFF
.	TRBV11-2	TRBJ1-1	.	TGTGCCAGCAGCTTGGGGACCTCGAACACTGAAGCTTTCTTT	CASSLGTSNTEAFF
.	TRBV9	TRBJ1-4	.	TGTGCCAGCAGCGTAGGAGAAACTAATGAAAAACTGTTTTTT	CASSVGETNEKLFF
.	TRBV28	TRBJ1-2	.	TGTGCCAGCGGAGTACCAGCAAACTATGGCTACACCTTC	CASGVPANYGYTF
.	TRBV28	TRBJ1-4	.	TGTGCCAGCAGGCAGTGGGGGTCTAATGAAAAACTGTTTTTT	CASRQWGSNEKLFF
.	TRBV5-1	TRBJ2-3	.	TGCGCCAGCAGCTTGGCCACCAGGTTTCGAACCACAGATACGCAGTATTTT	CASSLATRFRTTDTQYF
once	TRBV7-2	TRBJ2-7	.	TGTGCCAGCAGCTTCGGGACCCACCGAAAGGGGGACGAGCAGTACTTC	CASSFGTHRKGDEQYF
.	TRBV19	TRBJ1-1	.	TGTGCCAGTACCGAGGGCACTGAAGCTTTCTTT	CASTEGTEAFF